This TCR beta chain was sequenced during a study of T cell repertoires in cytomegalovirus infection. TCRdb analysed the reads with MiXCR anew, one entry per CDR3 protein. The table includes roughly 640,000 distinct CDR3 sequences, 20% to 25% detected once. The ends were cut back, 2 bases at V and 3 bases at J, with 10 bases in the middle. The CDR3 contains 14 residues. Per germline, CDR1 MNHEY and CDR2 SVGAGI. A few counts support this clonotype. Source material: CD8+ T cells from PBMCs. The rearrangement uses TRBV6-5 and TRBJ2-5, with D maybe TRBD2 (7 bases). The receptor was isolated from a human donor in good health (CMV status not recorded). Some clones in this sample may be carry-over from other donors' samples. The CDR3 loop is CASSYGGAKETQYF. The CDR3 DNA sequence: TGTGCCAGCAGTTACGGGGGGGCTAAAGAGACCCAGTACTTC.